The 25 T cell receptor beta chains in this list originate from one sample, sequenced in a study of beta chain features in type 1 diabetes. No cognate antigen is known for these TCRs. Sequenced material consisted of expressed TCRB transcripts (all of the isolated RNA was reverse transcribed). TCRdb's table, derived via immunoSEQ multiplex PCR, lists solely in-frame clones and lacks some. In the table there are 280,000 or so clones, over 12% of which are singletons. Whole-study results and caveats: Shorter TCRB CDR3s, moderately but significantly so, were found in Type 1 diabetes patients in all four CD4+ subsets.

The specimen sequenced was naive CD4+ T cells from blood. The receptors here all came from a man in his late teens or twenties with type 1 diabetes.

In its sample, this clone was seen a few times. The chain couples TRBV27 to TRBJ2-1, with 7 bases aligning to TRBD2. The CDR3 is 14 amino acids. Trimming removed 5 bases from V and 6 bases from J; junction bases left unmatched: 7. Germline CDR1 and CDR2: MNHEY and SMNVEV (reference sequence). The CDR3 DNA follows: TGTGCCAGCAGTCCGCTGGGGAGGGTCAATGAGCAGTTCTTC. It translates to CASSPLGRVNEQFF.

This chain connects TRBV28 to TRBJ1-2; TRBD1 might be the D (5 bases). V was shortened by 2 bases and J by 4 bases, with 14 bases between the two germline ends. Per germline, CDR1 MDHEN and CDR2 SYDVKM. The length of the CDR3 is 15 residues. The CDR3 loop is CASSLMGGDGYGYTF. The DNA for the CDR3 is TGTGCCAGCAGTTTAATGGGGGGGGACGGCTATGGCTACACCTTC.

This clone was counted only a few times. The chain employs TRBV7-2 and TRBJ2-3; possibly TRBD2 for D (5 bases). V dropped 3 bases and J dropped 4 bases, with 8 bases sitting between them. The CDR3 has 13 residues. The germline gives CDR1 SGHTA, CDR2 FQGNSA. The CDR3 DNA reads TGTGCCAGCAGCTTTTCACTAGCAGATACGCAGTATTTT. Translated, it gives CASSFSLADTQYF.

This clone has a handful of counts. The V call is TRBV5-1, the J call TRBJ2-5, with TRBD2 matching 7 bases. Germline-derived CDR1 and CDR2 are SGHRS and YFSETQ. CDR3 length equals 15 residues. The junction had 4 bases not matched to a gene; V was cut back by 0 bases and J by 2 bases. The CDR3 spells CASSLGGGLQETQYF. CDR3 DNA sequence: TGCGCCAGCAGCTTGGGGGGGGGTCTTCAAGAGACCCAGTACTTC.

Turning to this clone: At one boundary the junction diverges from the germline segment, which might be a read error. The genes are TRBV6-1 and TRBJ2-1; tentative D call: TRBD2 (6 bases). This CDR3 comprises 16 residues. The germline CDR1 and CDR2 sequences are MNHNS and SASEGT. The CDR3 region is CPSSEADYNSYNEQFF. CDR3 bases: TGTCCCAGCAGTGAAGCGGACTATAACTCCTACAATGAGCAGTTCTTC.

This clone was picked up a small number of times. V and J are TRBV15 and TRBJ2-3; no firm D call. There are 15 residues in the CDR3. The germline V and J ends were trimmed by 0 bases and 1 base, with 8 bases remaining between them. Germline CDR1 LNHNV, CDR2 YYDKDF (reference sequence). For the CDR3, the DNA is TGTGCCACCAGCAGAGATCTGTTTGGCACAGATACGCAGTATTTT. Translated, it gives CATSRDLFGTDTQYF.

This clone turned up a few times. The chain recombines TRBV7-8 with TRBJ2-3; 7 bases fit TRBD2. The ends lost 5 bases at V and 6 bases at J; junction bases unmatched: 14. The CDR3 consists of 16 residues. Germline CDR1 is SGHVS and CDR2 is FQNEAQ. The CDR3 reads CASSLGGGRTADTQYF. The CDR3 region has the DNA TGTGCCAGCAGCCTGGGGGGGGGACGAACGGCGGATACGCAGTATTTT.

The rearrangement uses TRBV5-1 and TRBJ1-1, with D possibly being TRBD1 (5 bases). Trimming took off 7 bases at V and 3 bases at J, with 13 bases between the two ends. Germline V CDR1 and CDR2: SGHRS, YFSETQ. This CDR3 is built from 13 residues. CDR3 in DNA: TGCGCCAGCTGTAAATTACAGGACACTGAAGCTTTCTTT. As protein: CASCKLQDTEAFF.

The chain recombines TRBV5-1 with TRBJ2-3, with D perhaps TRBD1 (6 bases). This CDR3 region has 14 residues. V was trimmed by 2 bases and J by 3 bases, leaving 10 bases between them. The germline V gene has CDR1 SGHRS and CDR2 YFSETQ. The CDR3 bases are TGCGCCAGCAGCTTACAGGGCGCGACAGATACGCAGTATTTT. Encoded protein: CASSLQGATDTQYF.

The table lists this clone with a few counts. The chain joins TRBV11-2 to TRBJ2-3; 14 bases agree with TRBD2. With 3 bases clipped from V and 6 bases from J, the junction kept 5 bases outside the gene matches. This CDR3 comprises 16 residues. Germline CDR1 and CDR2: SGHAT and FQNNGV. CDR3 sequence reads: CASSLGLAGVGDTQYF. Written as DNA, the CDR3 is TGTGCCAGCAGCTTGGGACTAGCGGGAGTGGGGGATACGCAGTATTTT.

This clone was seen a few times. This chain uses TRBV27 with TRBJ1-2; TRBD1 matches at 8 bases. The CDR3 loop spans 14 amino acids. After removal of 4 bases from V and 8 bases from J, the junction contained 9 bases not matched to a gene. The germline V gene encodes CDR1 MNHEY and CDR2 SMNVEV (reference sequence). For the CDR3, the DNA is TGTGCCAGCAGTTCCTGGACAGGGAAATCAGGCTACACCTTC. Protein product: CASSSWTGKSGYTF.

There are a few counts of this clone. The chain has TRBV9 and TRBJ2-3; TRBD2 aligns across 7 bases. V shed 0 bases, J shed 2 bases, and the junction held 6 bases outside the gene matches. The CDR3 covers 16 residues. CDR1 SGDLS and CDR2 YYNGEE come from the germline V gene. The CDR3 loop is CASSVELAVATDTQYF. CDR3 DNA: TGTGCCAGCAGCGTAGAGCTAGCGGTAGCCACAGATACGCAGTATTTT.

This clone appeared once. The chain has TRBV29-1 and TRBJ2-5; D is perhaps TRBD1 (5 bases). CDR3 length equals 12 residues. Germline assignment: CDR1 SQVTM and CDR2 ANQGSEA. V was trimmed by 3 bases and J by 2 bases, leaving 7 bases between them. The CDR3 is CSVDRVQETQYF. In nucleotides, the CDR3 is TGCAGCGTTGACAGGGTTCAAGAGACCCAGTACTTC.

This clone was observed a handful of times. The chain joins TRBV15 to TRBJ2-1, with 7 bases fitting TRBD2. The V and J ends lost 0 bases and 5 bases, in that order; junction bases with no gene match: 7. Germline CDR1 is LNHNV and CDR2 is YYDKDF (reference sequence). This CDR3 is built from 16 residues. The CDR3 DNA reads as TGTGCCACCAGCAGAGACCGAGCGGGACCACACAATGAGCAGTTCTTC. This gives the protein CATSRDRAGPHNEQFF.

The sample holds a few counts of this clone. DNA of the CDR3: TGTGCCAGCAGCCAAGTTGTGGCTAGCAGCTACAATGAGCAGTTCTTC. Translated, it gives CASSQVVASSYNEQFF. The chain combines TRBV4-2 with TRBJ2-1; D is perhaps TRBD2 (5 bases). CDR1 and CDR2 from the germline V gene are LGHNA and YNFKEQ. Trimming shortened V by 1 base and J by 3 bases, and 13 bases separated the two germline ends. The CDR3 totals 16 residues.

This rearrangement joins TRBV2 to TRBJ2-7; tentative D call: TRBD1 (5 bases). CDR1 is SNHLY, CDR2 FYNNEI, per germline. This CDR3 spans 12 amino acids. V lost 7 bases and J lost 3, with 10 bases in between. CDR3 in amino acids: CASTTENYEQYF. CDR3 DNA: TGTGCCAGCACGACAGAGAACTACGAGCAGTACTTC.

This clone was recorded a few times. This rearrangement joins TRBV7-2 to TRBJ2-7; 10 bases line up with TRBD2. From germline, CDR1 is SGHTA and CDR2 FQGNSA. The CDR3 covers 15 residues. The V and J ends lost 3 bases and 0 bases, in that order; junction bases with no gene match: 2. The CDR3 region has the DNA TGTGCCAGCAGCTTCCGACTAGCGGGCTCCTACGAGCAGTACTTC. It translates to CASSFRLAGSYEQYF.

The chain links TRBV11-2 to TRBJ2-1; D is possibly TRBD2 (5 bases). The CDR3 is 15 amino acids. V lost 4 bases to trimming and J lost 1 base, with 11 bases between them. Germline V CDR1 and CDR2: SGHAT, FQNNGV. CDR3 DNA: TGTGCCAGCAGCTCCCCCCCGGGGTCCTACAATGAGCAGTTCTTC. Protein: CASSSPPGSYNEQFF.

Only a few counts were recorded for this clone. J is TRBJ2-3 and V is TRBV7-9; D uncertain. The CDR3 totals 14 residues. CDR1 is SEHNR, CDR2 FQNEAQ, per germline (reference sequence). Trimming stripped 6 bases from V and 0 bases from J, with 10 bases between. CDR3 DNA sequence: TGTGCCAGCAGTTCTACTGCTAGCACAGATACGCAGTATTTT. It is translated as CASSSTASTDTQYF.

The V call is TRBV5-4, the J call TRBJ2-1, with a weak D call TRBD2 (5 bases). Between the trimmed V and J ends, which lost 3 bases and 7 bases, there was a span of 14 bases. Germline CDR1 is SGHNT and CDR2 is YYREEE (reference sequence). This CDR3 is 14 amino acids long. The CDR3 here is CASSSQTSGNEQFF. CDR3 DNA sequence: TGTGCCAGCAGCTCGCAAACTTCGGGGAATGAGCAGTTCTTC.

This clone has only a few counts. The rearrangement uses TRBV18 and TRBJ1-1; 7 bases are a match to TRBD1. V dropped 6 bases and J dropped 3; count of bases not matched to a gene: 10. The germline gives CDR1 KGHSH, CDR2 LQKENI. CDR3 size: 15 residues. In nucleotides, the CDR3 is TGTGCCAGCTCCAAATCCGAAGGGACAGACACTGAAGCTTTCTTT. Translation: CASSKSEGTDTEAFF.

This clone was detected a few times. V gene TRBV27 combines with J gene TRBJ2-7; the match to TRBD1 covers 8 bases. V was pared by 5 bases and J by 2 bases, with 2 bases of the junction left unmatched. The CDR3 spans 13 residues. Germline-derived CDR1 and CDR2 are MNHEY and SMNVEV (reference sequence). For the CDR3, the DNA is TGTGCCAGCAGTGCGGACAGGGCCTACGAGCAGTACTTC. It translates to CASSADRAYEQYF.

The chain is built from TRBV27 and TRBJ1-2; D ambiguous. Germline V gene sequence: CDR1 MNHEY, CDR2 SMNVEV (reference sequence). V lost 5 bases, J lost 8 bases, and 12 bases lay in between. The CDR3 has 12 amino acids. This chain's CDR3 is CASSDNARGYTF. CDR3 in DNA: TGTGCCAGCAGTGATAATGCCCGGGGCTACACCTTC.

V gene TRBV29-1 combines with J gene TRBJ2-7; D is possibly TRBD2 (6 bases). The CDR3 loop spans 11 amino acids. CDR1 is SQVTM and CDR2 is ANQGSEA in the germline V gene. V dropped 7 bases and J dropped 6 bases, with 13 bases sitting between them. The CDR3, as DNA: TGCAGCGCCGGAGGGGTCGGCGAGCAGTACTTC. Its protein is CSAGGVGEQYF.

The chain is built from TRBV5-4 and TRBJ2-2; 7 bases agree with TRBD2. The germline V gene encodes CDR1 SGHNT and CDR2 YYREEE (reference sequence). V shed 0 bases, J shed 3 bases, and the junction held 5 bases outside the gene matches. This CDR3 is 16 amino acids long. The CDR3 is CASSLGGGGYTGELFF. CDR3 coding DNA: TGTGCCAGCAGCTTGGGCGGGGGAGGTTACACCGGGGAGCTGTTTTTT.